A selection of T cell receptor beta chains follows, all from one sample in a study of shared clonotypes between healthy human individuals. The table came from immunoSEQ multiplex PCR; TCRdb's copy has only in-frame clones and leaves some out. Among 1.6 million or so clones listed, just under 99% were seen once. Sequencing used naive CD4+ T cells sorted from blood. These receptor sequences come from a man aged 25 to 45 in good health. The CDR3 runs from the conserved cysteine through the conserved F or W. The order of the fields is CDR3 protein, CDR3 DNA, clone size, V gene, J gene, D gene. A D gene is named only where the DNA matches it firmly. Rows give clone size only sometimes, using once, few, many, or a class for an expanded clone.

cdr3_aa: CASSVGRGSTGELFF
cdr3_nt: TGTGCCAGCAGTGTGGGCAGGGGTAGCACCGGGGAGCTGTTTTTT
clone_size: NA
v_call: TRBV6-1
j_call: TRBJ2-2
d_call: NA

cdr3_aa: CASSLVVARSGANVLTF
cdr3_nt: TGCGCCAGCAGCTTGGTGGTGGCGAGGTCTGGGGCCAACGTCCTGACTTTC
clone_size: NA
v_call: TRBV5-1
j_call: TRBJ2-6
d_call: NA

cdr3_aa: CASSKPGLAGGETQYF
cdr3_nt: TGTGCCAGCAGCAAACCAGGACTAGCGGGAGGAGAGACCCAGTACTTC
clone_size: NA
v_call: TRBV2
j_call: TRBJ2-5
d_call: TRBD2

cdr3_aa: CASSGQGNYEQYF
cdr3_nt: TGTGCCAGTTCGGGACAGGGGAACTACGAGCAGTACTTC
clone_size: NA
v_call: TRBV10-3
j_call: TRBJ2-7
d_call: TRBD1

cdr3_aa: CASSTARARNQPQHF
cdr3_nt: TGCGCCAGCAGCACCGCACGGGCACGCAATCAGCCCCAGCATTTT
clone_size: NA
v_call: TRBV5-1
j_call: TRBJ1-5
d_call: NA

cdr3_aa: CASSLNEPPEQYF
cdr3_nt: TGTGCCAGCAGCTTGAATGAGCCCCCCGAGCAGTACTTC
clone_size: NA
v_call: TRBV5-5
j_call: TRBJ2-7
d_call: NA

cdr3_aa: CASSLGSYEQYF
cdr3_nt: TGTGCCAGCAGCTTAGGCTCCTACGAGCAGTACTTC
clone_size: NA
v_call: TRBV7-9
j_call: TRBJ2-7
d_call: NA

cdr3_aa: CASSPLRYEQYF
cdr3_nt: TGTGCCAGCAGCCCGCTTAGGTACGAGCAGTACTTC
clone_size: NA
v_call: TRBV7-2
j_call: TRBJ2-7
d_call: NA

cdr3_aa: CASNVGPRDRFHEQYF
cdr3_nt: TGTGCCAGCAATGTTGGGCCCCGGGACAGGTTCCACGAGCAGTACTTC
clone_size: NA
v_call: TRBV21-1
j_call: TRBJ2-7
d_call: NA

cdr3_aa: CSAGTGGTQYF
cdr3_nt: TGCAGTGCCGGGACAGGGGGGACCCAGTACTTC
clone_size: NA
v_call: TRBV20-1
j_call: TRBJ2-5
d_call: TRBD1

cdr3_aa: CASSKALTDTQYF
cdr3_nt: TGTGCCAGCTCTAAGGCCCTCACAGATACGCAGTATTTT
clone_size: NA
v_call: TRBV18
j_call: TRBJ2-3
d_call: NA

cdr3_aa: CASRWRQTGANVLTF
cdr3_nt: TGTGCCAGCAGGTGGAGACAGACTGGGGCCAACGTCCTGACTTTC
clone_size: NA
v_call: TRBV2
j_call: TRBJ2-6
d_call: NA

cdr3_aa: CAWSSGYDQPQHF
cdr3_nt: TGTGCCTGGAGTTCTGGATACGATCAGCCCCAGCATTTT
clone_size: NA
v_call: TRBV30
j_call: TRBJ1-5
d_call: NA

cdr3_aa: CASSLALAGYYEQYF
cdr3_nt: TGTGCCAGCAGCTTAGCGCTAGCGGGCTACTACGAGCAGTACTTC
clone_size: NA
v_call: TRBV7-2
j_call: TRBJ2-7
d_call: TRBD2

cdr3_aa: CASSEFQGYEQYF
cdr3_nt: TGCGCCAGCAGTGAGTTTCAGGGGTACGAGCAGTACTTC
clone_size: NA
v_call: TRBV10-1
j_call: TRBJ2-7
d_call: NA

cdr3_aa: CASSPPIGSSGTYEQYF
cdr3_nt: TGTGCCAGCTCACCACCTATAGGGTCTAGCGGCACCTACGAGCAGTACTTC
clone_size: NA
v_call: TRBV18
j_call: TRBJ2-7
d_call: TRBD2

cdr3_aa: CASSLASSGVTYEQYF
cdr3_nt: TGCGCCAGCAGCTTGGCCTCTAGCGGAGTGACCTACGAGCAGTACTTC
clone_size: once
v_call: TRBV5-1
j_call: TRBJ2-7
d_call: TRBD2

cdr3_aa: CASSLSPSYEQFF
cdr3_nt: TGTGCCAGCAGTTTATCGCCTAGCTATGAGCAGTTCTTC
clone_size: NA
v_call: TRBV27
j_call: TRBJ2-1
d_call: NA

cdr3_aa: CASSSGIQETQYF
cdr3_nt: TGTGCTAGCAGCTCGGGCATTCAAGAGACCCAGTACTTC
clone_size: NA
v_call: TRBV7-7
j_call: TRBJ2-5
d_call: NA

cdr3_aa: CASSGALGLNTEAFF
cdr3_nt: TGTGCCAGCAGTGGGGCATTGGGGCTCAACACTGAAGCTTTCTTT
clone_size: NA
v_call: TRBV6-1
j_call: TRBJ1-1
d_call: NA

cdr3_aa: CASTGTRTSSTDTQYF
cdr3_nt: TGCGCCAGCACCGGGACAAGGACTTCTAGCACAGATACGCAGTATTTT
clone_size: NA
v_call: TRBV5-1
j_call: TRBJ2-3
d_call: NA

cdr3_aa: CASSELGRGHEQYF
cdr3_nt: TGTGCCAGCAGTGAATTAGGCAGGGGCCACGAGCAGTACTTC
clone_size: NA
v_call: TRBV6-1
j_call: TRBJ2-7
d_call: NA

cdr3_aa: CASSIRGHGYTF
cdr3_nt: TGTGCCAGCAGTATAAGGGGACATGGCTACACCTTC
clone_size: NA
v_call: TRBV28
j_call: TRBJ1-2
d_call: NA

cdr3_aa: CASSVTASGSSGELFF
cdr3_nt: TGTGCCAGCAGCGTAACGGCTAGCGGGAGTTCCGGGGAGCTGTTTTTT
clone_size: NA
v_call: TRBV9
j_call: TRBJ2-2
d_call: TRBD2

cdr3_aa: CASSSLDVSGLYGYTF
cdr3_nt: TGTGCCAGCAGCTCGTTGGACGTTAGCGGCCTCTATGGCTACACCTTC
clone_size: NA
v_call: TRBV5-4
j_call: TRBJ1-2
d_call: NA

cdr3_aa: CARAGTPYEQYF
cdr3_nt: TGTGCCAGGGCCGGGACACCCTACGAGCAGTACTTC
clone_size: once
v_call: TRBV2
j_call: TRBJ2-7
d_call: NA

cdr3_aa: CASSSLQGAGYNEQFF
cdr3_nt: TGTGCCAGCAGCTCCCTACAGGGGGCCGGTTACAATGAGCAGTTCTTC
clone_size: NA
v_call: TRBV5-4
j_call: TRBJ2-1
d_call: TRBD1

cdr3_aa: CASSSIRNEKLFF
cdr3_nt: TGCGCCAGCAGCTCCATAAGAAATGAAAAACTGTTTTTT
clone_size: NA
v_call: TRBV5-1
j_call: TRBJ1-4
d_call: NA

cdr3_aa: CASSPHYLEKLFF
cdr3_nt: TGTGCCAGCAGCCCCCATTATCTCGAAAAACTGTTTTTT
clone_size: NA
v_call: TRBV11-2
j_call: TRBJ1-4
d_call: NA

cdr3_aa: CASRAPGTASTGELFF
cdr3_nt: TGCGCCAGCAGGGCGCCCGGGACAGCCTCCACCGGGGAGCTGTTTTTT
clone_size: NA
v_call: TRBV5-1
j_call: TRBJ2-2
d_call: TRBD1

cdr3_aa: CAISENGLDDNEQFF
cdr3_nt: TGTGCCATCAGTGAGAACGGACTAGACGACAATGAGCAGTTCTTC
clone_size: NA
v_call: TRBV10-3
j_call: TRBJ2-1
d_call: TRBD2

cdr3_aa: CSVYQETQYF
cdr3_nt: TGCAGCGTGTACCAAGAGACCCAGTACTTC
clone_size: NA
v_call: TRBV29-1
j_call: TRBJ2-5
d_call: NA

cdr3_aa: CASSSPNRKAYNEQFF
cdr3_nt: TGTGCCAGCAGCTCACCCAATAGGAAAGCCTACAATGAGCAGTTCTTC
clone_size: NA
v_call: TRBV7-6
j_call: TRBJ2-1
d_call: NA

cdr3_aa: CASSPDRGRNTIYF
cdr3_nt: TGTGCCAGCTCACCAGACAGGGGGCGAAACACCATATATTTT
clone_size: NA
v_call: TRBV18
j_call: TRBJ1-3
d_call: TRBD1

cdr3_aa: CASSLPAPNTGELFF
cdr3_nt: TGTGCCAGCAGCTTGCCGGCTCCCAACACCGGGGAGCTGTTTTTT
clone_size: NA
v_call: TRBV5-4
j_call: TRBJ2-2
d_call: NA

cdr3_aa: CASSLSRWTSGTDEQYF
cdr3_nt: TGTGCCAGCAGTTTATCCAGGTGGACTAGCGGGACCGACGAGCAGTACTTC
clone_size: NA
v_call: TRBV27
j_call: TRBJ2-7
d_call: TRBD2

cdr3_aa: CSVVGTSGKSSYNEQFF
cdr3_nt: TGCAGCGTTGTAGGGACTAGCGGGAAGAGCTCCTACAATGAGCAGTTCTTC
clone_size: NA
v_call: TRBV29-1
j_call: TRBJ2-1
d_call: TRBD2

cdr3_aa: CASSLYRGAGYEQYF
cdr3_nt: TGTGCCAGCAGTTTATACCGAGGGGCCGGCTACGAGCAGTACTTC
clone_size: once
v_call: TRBV28
j_call: TRBJ2-7
d_call: NA

cdr3_aa: CASSHGLRTYNEQFF
cdr3_nt: TGTGCCAGCAGCCATGGTCTCCGTACCTACAATGAGCAGTTCTTC
clone_size: NA
v_call: TRBV7-4
j_call: TRBJ2-1
d_call: NA

cdr3_aa: CASSLGGNYGYTF
cdr3_nt: TGCGCCAGCAGCTTGGGGGGAAACTATGGCTACACCTTC
clone_size: NA
v_call: TRBV5-1
j_call: TRBJ1-2
d_call: NA